This T cell receptor (beta chain) was found in a study of blood T cell repertoires in COVID-19. About the study: From the United States, Italy and Spain came samples of acute and convalescent COVID-19. From T cells, B-cell-depleted T cells, or PBMCs came the material, which was cDNA or gDNA.

Repertoires were generated with immunoSEQ multiplex PCR, while TCRdb's copy carries only in-frame clones and drops some. The sample includes about 210,000 clones, 80% of them seen just once. The TCR sequence derives from a human donor in a cohort sampled during active COVID-19. The sequencing sample was made of peripheral blood.

CDR3 sequence reads: CASSSYSTGGRTEAFF. Written as DNA, the CDR3 is TGTGCCAGCAGTTCCTATTCGACAGGGGGAAGGACTGAAGCTTTCTTT. The chain has TRBV6-2 or TRBV6-3 and TRBJ1-1; 9 bases agree with TRBD1. The V gene end was trimmed by 4 bases and the J gene end by 5 bases; junction bases not matched to a gene: 11. The CDR3 runs to 16 residues. The germline V gene encodes CDR1 MNHEY and CDR2 SVGEGT.